Listed below are T cell receptor beta chains from one sample, sequenced in a study of blood T cell repertoires in COVID-19. Data came from immunoSEQ multiplex PCR; TCRdb stores just in-frame clones and leaves some out. The table lists about 290,000 clones, about 82% of them singletons. The source material was peripheral blood. These receptors were obtained from a woman between 50 and 59 years old with active or convalescent COVID-19. Both conserved end residues are trimmed from each CDR3. The D gene is left open where the match is weak.

cdr3_aa: ASSMDRGNQPQH
j_call: TRBJ1-5
v_call: TRBV19
d_call: TRBD1

cdr3_aa: ASSRGMTETQY
j_call: TRBJ2-5
v_call: TRBV14
d_call: NA

cdr3_aa: ASSGDRQETQY
j_call: TRBJ2-5
v_call: TRBV2
d_call: NA

cdr3_aa: ASSSTGTGGIEQY
j_call: TRBJ2-7
v_call: TRBV5-1
d_call: TRBD1

cdr3_aa: ASSTTRGYANTGELF
j_call: TRBJ2-2
v_call: TRBV19
d_call: NA

cdr3_aa: ASSNTGVNYGYT
j_call: TRBJ1-2
v_call: TRBV19
d_call: NA

cdr3_aa: AIAQGVRQPQH
j_call: TRBJ1-5
v_call: TRBV10-3
d_call: TRBD1

cdr3_aa: ASSQWPRGQGSAAGQSEQY
j_call: TRBJ2-7
v_call: TRBV23-1
d_call: TRBD1

cdr3_aa: ASSLPLAGGSYEQY
j_call: TRBJ2-7
v_call: TRBV7-8
d_call: TRBD2

cdr3_aa: ASSGRASGLGEQF
j_call: TRBJ2-1
v_call: TRBV9
d_call: NA

cdr3_aa: ASSRRLAGGVMTDTQY
j_call: TRBJ2-3
v_call: TRBV6-6
d_call: TRBD2

cdr3_aa: ASSFSRVNEKLF
j_call: TRBJ1-4
v_call: TRBV7-6
d_call: NA